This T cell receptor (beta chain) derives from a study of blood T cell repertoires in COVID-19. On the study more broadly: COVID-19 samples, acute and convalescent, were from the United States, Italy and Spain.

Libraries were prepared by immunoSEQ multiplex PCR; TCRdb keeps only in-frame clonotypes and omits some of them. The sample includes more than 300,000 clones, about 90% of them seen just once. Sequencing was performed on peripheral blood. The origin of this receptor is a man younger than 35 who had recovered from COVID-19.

Written as DNA, the CDR3 is TGTGCCAGCAGTTTCTCAGGGATGGATTCACCCCTCCACTTT. Encoded protein: CASSFSGMDSPLHF. The genes are TRBV28 and TRBJ1-6; a weak D match, TRBD1 (5 bases). The CDR3 length is 14 residues. V lost 3 bases and J 8 bases, leaving 11 bases between the germline ends. CDR1 and CDR2 (germline): MDHEN, SYDVKM.